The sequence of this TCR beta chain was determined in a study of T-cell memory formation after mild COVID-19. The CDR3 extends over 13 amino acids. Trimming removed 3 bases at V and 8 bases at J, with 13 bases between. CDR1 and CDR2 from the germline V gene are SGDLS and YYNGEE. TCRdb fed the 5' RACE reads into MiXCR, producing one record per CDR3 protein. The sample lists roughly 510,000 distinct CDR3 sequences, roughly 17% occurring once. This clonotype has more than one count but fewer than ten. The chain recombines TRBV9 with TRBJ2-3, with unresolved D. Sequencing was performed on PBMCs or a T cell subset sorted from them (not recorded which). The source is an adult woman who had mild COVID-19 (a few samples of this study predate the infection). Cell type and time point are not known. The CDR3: CASSAEQYGTQYF. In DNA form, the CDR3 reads TGTGCCAGCAGCGCCGAACAGTACGGTACGCAGTATTTT.